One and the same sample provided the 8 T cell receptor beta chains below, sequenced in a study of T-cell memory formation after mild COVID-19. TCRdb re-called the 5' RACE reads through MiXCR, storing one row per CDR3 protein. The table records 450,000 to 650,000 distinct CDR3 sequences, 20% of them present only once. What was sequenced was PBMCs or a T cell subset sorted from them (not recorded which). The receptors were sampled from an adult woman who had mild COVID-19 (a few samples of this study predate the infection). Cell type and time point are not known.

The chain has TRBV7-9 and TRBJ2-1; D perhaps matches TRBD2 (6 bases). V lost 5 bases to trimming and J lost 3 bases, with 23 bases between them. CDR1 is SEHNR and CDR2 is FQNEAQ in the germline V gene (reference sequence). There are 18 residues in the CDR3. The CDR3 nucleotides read TGTGCCAGCAGCCCCCGGAATGGGGGAGGAGAGGACTACAATGAGCAGTTCTTC. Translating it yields CASSPRNGGGEDYNEQFF.

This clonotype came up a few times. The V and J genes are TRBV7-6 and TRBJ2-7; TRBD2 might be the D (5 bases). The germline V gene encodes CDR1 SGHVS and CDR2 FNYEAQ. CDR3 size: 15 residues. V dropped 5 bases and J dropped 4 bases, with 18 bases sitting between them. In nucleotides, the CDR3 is TGTGCCAGCAGCCTGGTCCCAGCGGAGCTATACGAGCAGTACTTC. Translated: CASSLVPAELYEQYF. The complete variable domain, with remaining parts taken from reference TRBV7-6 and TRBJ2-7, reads GAGVSQSPRYKVTKRGQDVALRCDPISGHVSLYWYRQALGQGPEFLTYFNYEAQQDKSGLPNDRFSAERPEGSISTLTIQRTEQRDSAMYRCASSLVPAELYEQYFGPGTRLTVT.

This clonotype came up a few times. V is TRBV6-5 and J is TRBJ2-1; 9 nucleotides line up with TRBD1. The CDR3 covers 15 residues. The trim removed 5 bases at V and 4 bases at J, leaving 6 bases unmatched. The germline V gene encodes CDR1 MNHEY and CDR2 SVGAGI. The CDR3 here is CASSADRGVYNEQFF. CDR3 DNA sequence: TGTGCCAGCAGTGCCGACAGGGGGGTTTACAATGAGCAGTTCTTC.

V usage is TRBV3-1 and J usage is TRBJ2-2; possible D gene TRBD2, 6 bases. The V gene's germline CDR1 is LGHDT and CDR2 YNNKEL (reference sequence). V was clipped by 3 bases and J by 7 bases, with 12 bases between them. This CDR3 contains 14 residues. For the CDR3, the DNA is TGTGCCAGCAGCCACGGCCTCGGGGGCGGGGAGCTGTTTTTT. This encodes CASSHGLGGGELFF.

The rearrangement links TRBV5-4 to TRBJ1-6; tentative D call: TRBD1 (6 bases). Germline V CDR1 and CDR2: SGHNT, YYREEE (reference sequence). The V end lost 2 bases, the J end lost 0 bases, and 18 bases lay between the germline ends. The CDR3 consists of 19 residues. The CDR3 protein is CASSFKQLDSYSYNSPLHF. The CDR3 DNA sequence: TGTGCCAGCAGCTTCAAACAACTGGACAGCTACTCCTATAATTCACCCCTCCACTTT.

In DNA form, the CDR3 reads TGTGCCAGCGGCCCCACAGGAGGAGAAAAACTGTTTTTT. Its protein is CASGPTGGEKLFF. This chain joins TRBV6-6 and TRBJ1-4, with D possibly TRBD1 on 5 matching bases. The CDR3 extends over 13 amino acids. The germline V and J ends were trimmed by 8 bases and 8 bases, with 15 bases remaining between them. From germline, CDR1 is MNHNY and CDR2 SVGAGI (reference sequence).

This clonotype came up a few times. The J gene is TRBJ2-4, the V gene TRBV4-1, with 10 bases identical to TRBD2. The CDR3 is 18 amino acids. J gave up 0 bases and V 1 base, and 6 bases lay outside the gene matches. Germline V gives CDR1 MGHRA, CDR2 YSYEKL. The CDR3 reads CASSQVLAGGLAKNIQYF. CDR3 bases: TGCGCCAGCAGCCAAGTGTTAGCGGGAGGCCTAGCCAAAAACATTCAGTACTTC.

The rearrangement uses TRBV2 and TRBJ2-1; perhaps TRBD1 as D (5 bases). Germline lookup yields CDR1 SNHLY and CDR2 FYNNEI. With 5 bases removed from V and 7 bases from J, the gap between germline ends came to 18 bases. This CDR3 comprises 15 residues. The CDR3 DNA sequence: TGTGCCAGCAGTACTTGGGGCCAACGTAGGAATGAGCAGTTCTTC. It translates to CASSTWGQRRNEQFF.